This T cell receptor beta chain originates from a study of blood T cell repertoires in COVID-19. Study context: PBMCs, B-cell-depleted T cells, or T cells were the source of the cDNA or gDNA that made up the material.

Libraries were prepared by immunoSEQ multiplex PCR; TCRdb keeps only in-frame clonotypes and omits some of them. The sample consists of over 40,000 clones, approximately 83% of them appearing once. CDR3 length: 14 amino acids. Deletions cut 3 bases from V and 0 bases from J, with 8 bases between. Looked up from germline, CDR1 is KGHSH and CDR2 is LQKENI. The chain uses TRBV18 and TRBJ1-2; D is uncertain. The source of this sequence is a woman aged 80 or older with acute or convalescent COVID-19. What was sequenced was peripheral blood. The CDR3 nucleotides are TGTGCCAGCTCACCCGAGTCGGCTAACTATGGCTACACCTTC. Translated: CASSPESANYGYTF.